These T cell receptor beta chains were read from a single sample in a study of cytomegalovirus exposure and HLA in healthy donors. The table came from immunoSEQ multiplex PCR; TCRdb's copy has only in-frame clones and leaves some out. The table records approximately 210,000 clones, roughly 77% of them present only once. Sample: PBMCs. The receptors were gathered from a male donor in good health and CMV-seropositive. Each CDR3 is given with its conserved first and last residue. D genes are given only for firm matches. Clone size is not always given. Where it is, it says once, few, many or a class for expanded clones.

J	V	size	D	DNA	CDR3
TRBJ2-2	TRBV11-3	-	-	TGTGCCAGCAGCTTCCGACAGGTTTCGAACACCGGGGAGCTGTTTTTT	CASSFRQVSNTGELFF
TRBJ2-5	TRBV7-8	-	-	TGTGCCAGCAGCCCAACTACAGGGGAGACCCAGTACTTC	CASSPTTGETQYF
TRBJ2-3	TRBV6-6	once	TRBD2	TGTGCCAGCAGTTTGGCGGGGGGGGGCGGGGATACGCAGTATTTT	CASSLAGGGGDTQYF
TRBJ2-7	TRBV9	-	-	TGTGCCAGCAGCGTAGAGGACAGCGCCTACGAGCAGTACTTC	CASSVEDSAYEQYF
TRBJ2-3	TRBV6-4	-	TRBD1	TGTGCCAGCAGCACAGGACAGGGTATCCCCGCGATATGGCAGTATTTT	CASSTGQGIPAIWQYF
TRBJ2-7	TRBV2	-	-	TGTGCCAGCCAAGCCCTCAGGCATTCCTACGAGCAGTACTTC	CASQALRHSYEQYF
TRBJ1-2	TRBV5-5	-	-	TGTGCCAGCAGCTTGGACGGCTATGGCTACACCTTC	CASSLDGYGYTF
TRBJ2-3	TRBV11-3	once	-	TGTGCCAGCAGCTTAGCTTCCGGGGGTGGAACAGATACGCAGTATTTT	CASSLASGGGTDTQYF
TRBJ2-7	TRBV28	once	-	TGTGCCAGCAGTTTCAATGGAGTTTCCTACGAGCAGTACTTC	CASSFNGVSYEQYF
TRBJ1-3	TRBV18	-	-	TGTGCCAGCTCACCCGACAGGACAGGAAACACCATATATTTT	CASSPDRTGNTIYF
TRBJ2-7	TRBV7-6	few	-	TGTGCCAGCAGCGCCCCCGGCGAGCAGTACTTC	CASSAPGEQYF
TRBJ2-5	TRBV7-2	-	-	TGTGCCAGCAGCTTTAGCGTAGTCGAGACCCAGTACTTC	CASSFSVVETQYF
TRBJ2-7	TRBV5-1	-	TRBD1	TGCGCCAGCAGCTGGACAGGGGATTCCTACGAGCAGTACTTC	CASSWTGDSYEQYF
TRBJ2-7	TRBV19	-	TRBD2	TGTGCCAGTAGTATAGGACTAGCGGGAGTTGACGAGCAGTACTTC	CASSIGLAGVDEQYF
TRBJ2-2	TRBV7-2	-	-	TGTGCCAGCAGCTACAGACAGAAGTCCGGGGAGCTGTTTTTT	CASSYRQKSGELFF
TRBJ1-3	TRBV7-2	-	-	TGTGCCAGCAGCTTAGAGGGGTTAGTCGGAAACACCATATATTTT	CASSLEGLVGNTIYF
TRBJ1-2	TRBV18	few	TRBD1	TGTGCCAGCTCACTAGGGGGACAGTCAAACTATGGCTACACCTTC	CASSLGGQSNYGYTF
TRBJ2-3	TRBV5-1	-	-	TGCGCCAGCAGCAAGGGGGATGACACAGATACGCAGTATTTT	CASSKGDDTDTQYF
TRBJ2-5	TRBV14	-	-	TGTGCCAGCAGCCAGGTTTGGGGCGGGACGGAGACCCAGTACTTC	CASSQVWGGTETQYF
TRBJ2-1	TRBV5-1	-	-	TGCGCCAGCAGACCAGTATTAAGCGTCAATGAGCAGTTCTTC	CASRPVLSVNEQFF
TRBJ2-7	TRBV27	-	-	TGTGCCAGCAGTTTATCACACAGCTACGAGCAGTACTTC	CASSLSHSYEQYF
TRBJ1-4	TRBV11-2	-	TRBD1	TGTGCCAGCAGCCGGACAGGGGGAAGGGAGAATGAAAAACTGTTTTTT	CASSRTGGRENEKLFF
TRBJ2-2	TRBV7-3	-	TRBD1	TGTGCCAGCAGCTTAGCGACAGGGACGAACACCGGGGAGCTGTTTTTT	CASSLATGTNTGELFF
TRBJ1-4	TRBV5-6	-	-	TGTGCCAGCAGCTTGACAGTCTCTGAAAAACTGTTTTTT	CASSLTVSEKLFF
TRBJ2-7	TRBV28	-	-	TGTGCCAGCAGTACTCGAGGGTACGAGCAGTACTTC	CASSTRGYEQYF
TRBJ2-7	TRBV28	-	TRBD2	TGTGCCAGCAGTTTATACCCTGCCGGGACTAGCGGGAGTAACGAGCAGTACTTC	CASSLYPAGTSGSNEQYF
TRBJ2-7	TRBV4-3	-	TRBD2	TGCGCCAGCAGCCCCGGGGCGGGGGAAAGGTCCTACGAGCAGTACTTC	CASSPGAGERSYEQYF
TRBJ1-2	TRBV6-1	-	-	TGTGCCAGCAGTTATTGGGCAGTAAACTATGGCTACACCTTC	CASSYWAVNYGYTF
TRBJ1-5	TRBV2	few	-	TGTGCCAGCAGTGAAAGGTCCGGAGAGCAGCCCCAGCATTTT	CASSERSGEQPQHF